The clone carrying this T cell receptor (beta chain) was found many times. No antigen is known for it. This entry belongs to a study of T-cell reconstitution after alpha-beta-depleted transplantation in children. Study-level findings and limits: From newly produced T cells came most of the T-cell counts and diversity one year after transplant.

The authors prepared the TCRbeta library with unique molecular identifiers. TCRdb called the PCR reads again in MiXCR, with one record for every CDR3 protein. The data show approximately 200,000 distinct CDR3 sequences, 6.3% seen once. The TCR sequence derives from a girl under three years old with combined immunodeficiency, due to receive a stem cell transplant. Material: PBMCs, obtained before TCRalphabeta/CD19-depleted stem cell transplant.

The CDR3 coding sequence is TGTGCCAGCAGCCAAGTCGTGACTAGCCTGCCGGGCGAGCAGTACTTC. It translates to CASSQVVTSLPGEQYF. The rearrangement links TRBV14 to TRBJ2-7; the match to TRBD2 covers 7 bases. Trimming removed 1 base from V and 6 bases from J; junction bases left unmatched: 12. Germline V gene lookup returns CDR1 SGHDN and CDR2 FVKESK. The CDR3 consists of 16 residues.